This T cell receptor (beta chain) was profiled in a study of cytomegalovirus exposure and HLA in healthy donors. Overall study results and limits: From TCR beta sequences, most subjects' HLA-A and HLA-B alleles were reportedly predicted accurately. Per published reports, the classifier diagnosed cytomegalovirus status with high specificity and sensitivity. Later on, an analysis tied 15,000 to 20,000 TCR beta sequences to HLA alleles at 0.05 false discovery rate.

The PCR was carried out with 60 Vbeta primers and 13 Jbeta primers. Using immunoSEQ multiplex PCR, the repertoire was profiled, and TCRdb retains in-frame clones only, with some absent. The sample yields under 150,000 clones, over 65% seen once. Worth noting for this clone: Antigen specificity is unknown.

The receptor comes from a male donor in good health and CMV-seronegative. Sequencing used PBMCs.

The CDR3 sequence is CASSPPQGRNEQFF. The CDR3 coding sequence is TGCGCCAGCAGCCCTCCACAGGGGCGCAATGAGCAGTTCTTC. The chain is built from TRBV5-1 and TRBJ2-1; 7 bases map to TRBD1. Germline assignment: CDR1 SGHRS and CDR2 YFSETQ. The CDR3 is 14 residues long. J lost 6 bases, V lost 4 bases, and 7 bases had no gene match. The whole variable domain, remainder taken from reference TRBV5-1 and TRBJ2-1, is KAGVTQTPRYLIKTRGQQVTLSCSPISGHRSVSWYQQTPGQGLQFLFEYFSETQRNKGNFPGRFSGRQFSNSRSEMNVSTLELGDSALYLCASSPPQGRNEQFFGPGTRLTVL.